This TCR beta chain derives from a study of blood T cell repertoires in acute mononucleosis (dated by TCRdb to 2018 to 2020). With respect to the entire study: Acute-phase samples, representing the primary response, were taken within 2 weeks of symptom onset. In acute infection, YVL-BR-specific cells made up a mean of about 2.2% of blood CD8 T cells and GLC-BM-specific cells made up a mean of roughly 1.1%. The mean blood EBV load was 3.8 log10 genome copies per million B cells in acute infection and 2 to 3 at convalescence. What the research found in general, with its limitations: Low acute-to-convalescent clonotype overlap might partly reflect sampling error, because only a fraction of each donor's blood was analyzed. With only a few donors in the cohort, group averages were based on very few individuals. Persistence into convalescence was observed for only about 10% of unique acute clonotypes, yet most of the response was made up by these persisting clonotypes, and the remaining acute clonotypes were seemingly replaced by new diverse de novo clonotypes. For BRLF1 (YVL-BR), a dominant role in TCR repertoire selection was played by TCRalpha CDR3 motifs, whereas only a minimal role was played by TCRbeta.

The CDR3 holds 12 amino acids from the cysteine to the phenylalanine. Only the CDR3 DNA is retained, 36 bases long and in frame from the first base. Trimming takes 6 bases from V and 6 bases from J, and the germline ends sit 8 bases apart. CDR1 MNHNS and CDR2 SASEGT are derived from the germline V gene. For TCR profiling, total RNA from at least 9,000 sorted tetramer+ CD8 T cells was reverse transcribed into cDNA. CDR3 regions were PCR-amplified with primers annealing to V and J regions, and unique molecular identifiers were added to track templates. The immunoSEQ platform, including its sequencing and error-correction standards, was used to profile TCRalpha and TCRbeta chains. The authors processed their data as follows. Clonal copy numbers were corrected for sequencing and PCR errors, and CDR3s were defined according to IMGT conventions. Analysis was restricted to productive rearrangements and was performed with immunoSEQ Analyzer versions 2.0 and 3.0, and gene-pairing frequencies were further processed in Microsoft Excel. V-J pairings were visualized as Circos plots, and CDR3 motifs were found with MEME plus a custom motifSearch program. The probability of generation of TCR sequences was calculated using the OLGA algorithm. A clonotype seen at both visits was called persistent, a clonotype seen only at the acute visit was called nonpersistent, and a clonotype seen only at convalescence was called de novo. A public TCR was defined as an amino acid clonotype used by more than one donor. TCRdb stores this immuneACCESS table with in-frame sequences only. Part of the clones is absent; in the studies checked, under half of the shortfall reflects unresolved V genes, and no reason is known for the rest. The V and J calls and the clone size are those of that table, but D and trimming were determined from the DNA. The table for this sample lists thousands of clones; about 32% of them were counted only once. Roughly 62% of the sample goes to the ten largest clones.

A word on this clone: Base quality data are lacking; no much larger clone is found one base away.

Sample time point, as interpreted from the label and publication: acute infectious mononucleosis, at clinical presentation within 2 weeks of symptom onset (visit 1). CD8 T cell responses to two immunodominant EBV epitopes, BRLF1 109 (YVL-BR) and BMLF1 280 (GLC-BM), were tracked in the study over primary infection. Primary EBV infection was indicated by a positive serum heterophile antibody test and EBV viral capsid antigen-specific IgM. Magnetic positive selection (MACS) was first used to enrich total CD8 T cells from PBMCs. A FACSAria III was used to sort live CD3+ CD8+ tetramer+ cells to over 90% purity. Cell sorting used a PE-conjugated tetramer carrying the BRLF1 109-117 peptide. TCR repertoires of EBV epitope-specific CD8 T cells were deep-sequenced directly ex vivo after tetramer sorting, at acute infection and at convalescence. Donors were three people aged roughly 18 to 29 with clinical acute infectious mononucleosis and laboratory evidence of primary EBV infection. Heparinized peripheral blood was drawn at clinical presentation with mononucleosis symptoms and again about 6 months later. Ficoll-Paque density gradient centrifugation was used to isolate PBMCs.

The TCR originated in a man younger than 35 with infectious mononucleosis caused by EBV. Here the chain combines TRBV6-1 and TRBJ2-2, with the identity of the D gene unclear. Sequenced material: EBV YVL epitope tetramer+ CD8+ T cells sorted from PBMCs, taken during acute infectious mononucleosis. The intended sense of this specimen's cell subset or site label: CD8 T cells binding a tetramer with EBV BRLF1 109-117 peptide (YVL-BR). The DNA reads as follows: TGTGCCAGCAGACAAACGTCCGGGGAGCTGTTTTTT. It specifies CASRQTSGELFF.